This record covers a single T cell receptor beta chain. This probably arose from a read error, given a far larger clone one base away. The data belong to a study of blood T cell repertoires in COVID-19. In the study overall: Material from acute and convalescent COVID-19 was sourced from the United States, Italy and Spain. Sources were T cells, B-cell-depleted T cells, or PBMCs; the material itself was cDNA or gDNA.

Seattle researchers signed up patients amid active infection and tracked them longitudinally. In the original processing: Nucleated cell counts were estimated from reference gene primer amplification. Repertoires were generated with immunoSEQ multiplex PCR, while TCRdb's copy carries only in-frame clones and drops some. Clone size and the V and J calls come from that table; the DNA yielded D and trimming. There are 200,000 to 250,000 clones in the sample; 82% occur only once, and 8% to 9% lies in the top ten. The TCR sequence derives from an elderly woman with COVID-19, enrolled during active disease. The sequencing sample was made of peripheral blood.

The CDR3 protein is CASSHSYEQYF. The DNA for the CDR3 is TGTGCCAGCAGCCATTCCTACGAGCAGTACTTC. V and J are TRBV6-5 and TRBJ2-7; D is undetermined. Germline assignment: CDR1 MNHEY and CDR2 SVGAGI. There are 11 residues in the CDR3. The ends were cut back, 6 bases at V and 1 base at J, with 4 bases in the middle.